A single sample gave rise to the 17 T cell receptor beta chains below, sequenced in a study of T cells after yellow fever vaccination. TCRdb re-analysed the 5' RACE reads in MiXCR, keeping a single row per CDR3 protein. The sample contains fewer than 100,000 distinct CDR3 sequences, 8.9% of which appear only once. The specimen comprised CD8+ T cells not binding an NS4B(214-222) dextramer, sorted from PBMCs, sampled more than 14 days after the first yellow fever vaccination. Receptors were obtained from a man aged 18 to 30 who received the YFV17D yellow fever vaccine.

This clonotype was observed a handful of times. V gene TRBV7-3 combines with J gene TRBJ2-7; 8 nucleotides match TRBD1. The V and J ends lost 5 bases and 3 bases, in that order; junction bases with no gene match: 3. The CDR3 spans 13 residues. Per the germline V gene, CDR1 is SGHTA and CDR2 is FQGTGA. CDR3 protein: CASSETGDYEQYF. The CDR3 DNA follows: TGTGCCAGCAGCGAGACAGGGGACTACGAGCAGTACTTC.

This rearrangement joins TRBV4-3 to TRBJ2-3; 8 bases map to TRBD1. The CDR3 has 17 amino acids. Germline assignment: CDR1 LGHNA and CDR2 YSLEER. Trimming took 1 base from V and 2 from J; bases not matched to a gene: 8. The CDR3 region has the DNA TGCGCCAGCAGCCAAGTATGGGACAGGATCATCACAGATACGCAGTATTTT. The encoded protein is CASSQVWDRIITDTQYF.

This clonotype was picked up a small number of times. The chain is built from TRBV2 and TRBJ2-1, with D unclear. The V and J ends lost 8 bases and 7 bases respectively, with 6 bases between them. The CDR3 consists of 10 residues. Germline V gene sequence: CDR1 SNHLY, CDR2 FYNNEI. The CDR3 DNA sequence: TGTGCCAGCGTCGGTAATGAGCAGTTCTTC. Translating gives CASVGNEQFF.

There are many counts of this clonotype. This chain links TRBV12-3 or TRBV12-4 with TRBJ2-5; the match to TRBD2 covers 11 bases. This CDR3 has 13 residues. Trimming at V came to 5 bases and at J to 11 bases, leaving 7 bases not matched to a gene. CDR3: CASSPLTSGEQYF. In DNA, the CDR3 is TGTGCCAGCAGTCCTCTGACTAGCGGGGAACAGTACTTC.

V is TRBV27 and J is TRBJ1-2, with D tentatively TRBD1 (5 bases). Germline CDR1 MNHEY, CDR2 SMNVEV (reference sequence). Trimming cost V 4 bases and J 3 bases, with 15 bases left between them. The CDR3 consists of 15 residues. The chain's CDR3 is CASSSGGPGHYGYTF. The CDR3 coding sequence is TGTGCCAGCAGTTCTGGAGGACCAGGGCACTATGGCTACACCTTC.

This clonotype was seen more than once but under ten times. At one end the junction does not follow the germline gene, possibly because of a read error. V is TRBV19 and J is TRBJ1-5; TRBD1 might be the D (5 bases). Per germline, CDR1 LNHDA and CDR2 SQIVND (reference sequence). CDR3 length equals 13 residues. CDR3 in amino acids: CASRIGVNQPQHF. The CDR3 DNA reads as TGTGCCAGTAGAATAGGGGTCAATCAGCCCCAGCATTTT.

This clonotype appeared many times. V and J are TRBV9 and TRBJ2-5; 10 bases are a match to TRBD1. Per the germline V gene, CDR1 is SGDLS and CDR2 is YYNGEE. The CDR3 has 16 residues. Trimming cost V 4 bases and J 9 bases; bases outside gene matches: 15. The CDR3: CASSPGQGFLTEAQYF. CDR3 DNA: TGTGCCAGCAGCCCGGGACAGGGGTTTCTTACCGAGGCCCAGTACTTC.

This clonotype was recorded many times. The chain links TRBV7-6 to TRBJ1-4; D gene uncertain. Germline V gene sequence: CDR1 SGHVS, CDR2 FNYEAQ. With 2 bases removed from V and 5 bases from J, the gap between germline ends came to 9 bases. The CDR3 loop spans 14 amino acids. The CDR3 sequence is CASSLLQRNEKLFF. The CDR3 bases are TGTGCCAGCAGCTTACTCCAAAGAAATGAAAAACTGTTTTTT.

V gene TRBV29-1 combines with J gene TRBJ2-2; weak D call: TRBD1 (6 bases). The germline gives CDR1 SQVTM, CDR2 ANQGSEA. The CDR3 is made up of 14 amino acids. The V end lost 7 bases, the J end lost 6 bases, and 18 bases lay between the germline ends. CDR3 in DNA: TGCAGCGCTGGGGGCCCCAACCAGGCCGGGGAGCTGTTTTTT. This gives the protein CSAGGPNQAGELFF.

This chain uses TRBV19 with TRBJ2-7; TRBD1 matches at 8 bases. The CDR3 contains 15 residues. V shed 5 bases and J 3 bases; nucleotides not matched to a gene: 9. Germline loops: CDR1 LNHDA, CDR2 SQIVND (reference sequence). CDR3 bases: TGTGCCAGTAGTGGACAGGGTGACGGAATCTACGAGCAGTACTTC. This gives the protein CASSGQGDGIYEQYF.

This chain connects TRBV12-3 or TRBV12-4 to TRBJ2-1, with 10 bases identical to TRBD2. V shed 5 bases and J 9 bases; nucleotides not matched to a gene: 10. The CDR3 totals 15 residues. As DNA, the CDR3 is TGTGCCAGCAGTAAAGCGGGGGGGCTTCTGAGTGAGCAGTTCTTC. Protein product: CASSKAGGLLSEQFF.

The V call is TRBV6-2 or TRBV6-3, the J call TRBJ2-7; 8 positions match TRBD1. Germline V gene data show CDR1 as MNHEY and CDR2 as SVGEGT. Germline trimming cut 7 bases from V and 3 bases from J; bases unmatched to any gene: 17. The CDR3 is made up of 17 amino acids. The CDR3 coding sequence is TGTGCCAGCACTTCGGGGAAAGGACAGGGTAAGGACTACGAGCAGTACGTC. This sequence encodes CASTSGKGQGKDYEQYV.

This clonotype was found a few times. This rearrangement joins TRBV27 to TRBJ2-7; D possibly corresponds to TRBD2 (6 bases). Germline V gives CDR1 MNHEY, CDR2 SMNVEV (reference sequence). The CDR3 contains 15 residues. V gave up 6 bases and J gave up 3 bases, with 18 bases separating them. CDR3 DNA sequence: TGTGCCAGCAGGACTAGACCGGAGTTACGCTACGAGCAGTACTTC. Translated, it gives CASRTRPELRYEQYF.

V and J are TRBV20-1 and TRBJ1-5; D is uncertain. The CDR3 is 16 amino acids. Germline V gene lookup returns CDR1 DFQATT and CDR2 SNEGSKA (reference sequence). V was clipped by 0 bases and J by 0 bases, with 12 bases between them. The CDR3 is CSARDFKQNSNQPQHF. CDR3 coding DNA: TGCAGTGCTAGAGATTTCAAGCAGAATAGCAATCAGCCCCAGCATTTT.

V and J are TRBV7-9 and TRBJ1-3, with 11 bases aligning to TRBD1. With V trimmed by 5 bases and J by 8 bases, 8 bases remained unmatched. The germline V gene has CDR1 SEHNR and CDR2 FQNEAQ (reference sequence). The CDR3 loop spans 15 amino acids. The CDR3 spells CASSLGTGGMDTIYF. As DNA, the CDR3 is TGTGCCAGCAGCCTCGGGACAGGGGGTATGGACACCATATATTTT.

This chain links TRBV9 with TRBJ2-1; D is tentatively TRBD1 or TRBD2 (5 bases each). Germline-derived CDR1 and CDR2 are SGDLS and YYNGEE. The ends were cut back, 2 bases at V and 8 bases at J, with 8 bases in the middle. The CDR3 contains 12 residues. The chain's CDR3 is CASSVWGYEQFF. CDR3 in DNA: TGTGCCAGCAGCGTTTGGGGGTATGAGCAGTTCTTC.

This clonotype was counted a few times. V usage is TRBV20-1 and J usage is TRBJ2-2, with TRBD2 identical over 9 bases. CDR1 is DFQATT and CDR2 is SNEGSKA in the germline V gene (reference sequence). The CDR3 has 17 amino acids. V lost 1 base, J lost 0 bases, and 6 bases stayed unmatched. CDR3 sequence (DNA): TGCAGTGCTAGAGCTCCTAGCGGGGCGACGAACACCGGGGAGCTGTTTTTT. It codes for CSARAPSGATNTGELFF.